This TCR beta chain was observed in a study of blood T cell repertoires in COVID-19. About the study: Before being deemed recovered, Cohort 3 donors had two negative PCRs, clearance, or symptom resolution. PBMCs, B-cell-depleted T cells, or T cells were the source of the cDNA or gDNA that made up the material.

Germline V lookup: CDR1 SGDLS, CDR2 YYNGEE. V was trimmed by 1 base and J by 7 bases, leaving 11 bases between them. There are 14 residues in the CDR3. As handled by the study authors: Estimated nucleated cell counts came from reference gene primer amplification. Here immunoSEQ multiplex PCR was the method, and the copy in TCRdb shows in-frame clones only, minus some. V and J calls plus clone size are reproduced from that table; the DNA served to infer D and trimming. The sample contains 200,000 to 250,000 clones, less than 90% of which appear only once. This clonotype originated in a woman aged 45-60 years in a cohort exposed to, infected with or recovered from COVID-19 (not recorded which). The sequencing sample was made of PBMCs or T cells enriched from blood (not recorded which). The V call is TRBV9, the J call TRBJ2-2, with D tentatively TRBD1 (5 bases). CDR3 amino acids: CASSVSRVYGELFF. The CDR3 DNA reads as TGTGCCAGCAGCGTAAGCAGGGTTTACGGGGAGCTGTTTTTT. Full variable domain (missing parts from reference TRBV9 and TRBJ2-2): DSGVTQTPKHLITATGQRVTLRCSPRSGDLSVYWYQQSLDQGLQFLIQYYNGEERAKGNILERFSAQQFPDLHSELNLSSLELGDSALYFCASSVSRVYGELFFGEGSRLTVL.